One and the same sample provided the 17 T cell receptor beta chains below, sequenced in a study of T cell clonality in common variable immunodeficiency. The data were produced by immunoSEQ multiplex PCR, yet TCRdb's version contains in-frame clones alone and is incomplete. Listed for the sample are about 34,000 clones, none seen a single time. These receptors are not linked to any known antigen. General study points: Reportedly, TCR beta sequences from common variable immunodeficiency showed fewer deletions and N-nucleotide insertions.

The source material was peripheral blood mononuclear cells. Every receptor here comes from a human donor with common variable immunodeficiency.

This clone was found many times. CDR3 bases read: TGTGCCAGCAGCTTCAGCAGAGGGTCTGAA. It is translated as CASSFSRGSE. The whole CDR3 protein reads CASSFSRGSEAFF. The V and J genes are TRBV5-4 and TRBJ1-1, with D hard to call. The CDR3 end lies 3 residues beyond the end of the read and is filled in from the germline J gene. The CDR3 extends over 13 amino acids. V was cut by 2 bases and J by 6 bases, with 11 bases left in between. Per the germline V gene, CDR1 is SGHNT and CDR2 is YYREEE (reference sequence). Variable domain in full (rest from reference TRBV5-4 and TRBJ1-1): ETGVTQSPTHLIKTRGQQVTLRCSSQSGHNTVSWYQQALGQGPQFIFQYYREEENGRGNFPPRFSGLQFPNYSSELNVNALELDDSALYLCASSFSRGSEAFFGQGTRLTVV.

This clone was detected only a few times. Read coverage stops 3 residues before the CDR3 terminus; the germline J gene supplies the remainder. This chain links TRBV6-2 or TRBV6-3 with TRBJ2-7; TRBD1 matches 7 bases. V gave up 6 bases and J gave up 5 bases; unmatched junction bases: 16. The CDR3 is 16 amino acids. Per germline, CDR1 MNHEY and CDR2 SVGEGT. The sequenced CDR3 bases are TGTGCCAGCAGCCTAGAGCTGGTTTACAGGGGCGACGAG. Protein sequence: CASSLELVYRGDE. The CDR3 reads in full as CASSLELVYRGDEQYF.

This clone was seen at least ten times. Coverage ceases 3 residues before the CDR3 finishes, and the germline J gene fills in the end. The V gene is TRBV19, the J gene TRBJ1-1; D is ambiguous. This CDR3 has 14 amino acids. V was clipped by 6 bases and J by 0 bases, with 11 bases between them. CDR1 is LNHDA, CDR2 SQIVND, per germline (reference sequence). The covered CDR3 bases are TGTGCCAGTAGCATATTGGCCATGAACACTGAA. It yields the protein CASSILAMNTE. The full CDR3 protein reads CASSILAMNTEAFF.

This clone has just a few counts. The missing CDR3 end, 3 residues past where the read stops, is filled in from the germline J gene. J is TRBJ1-4 and V is TRBV20-1; 7 bases align to TRBD1. The CDR3 covers 15 residues. The trim removed 6 bases at V and 3 bases at J, leaving 10 bases unmatched. Per germline, CDR1 DFQATT and CDR2 SNEGSKA (reference sequence). The CDR3 is CSARKRDRSNEKLFF. The CDR3 DNA, read in part, is TGCAGTGCACGAAAGAGGGACAGATCTAATGAAAAA.

In its sample, this clone was seen a few times. Read coverage stops 3 residues before the CDR3 terminus; the germline J gene supplies the remainder. V usage is TRBV19 and J usage is TRBJ2-1; D ambiguous. The CDR3 loop spans 14 amino acids. CDR1 is LNHDA, CDR2 SQIVND, per germline (reference sequence). V dropped 7 bases and J dropped 2 bases, with 12 bases sitting between them. CDR3 region: CASIARGPYNEQFF. The sequenced part of the CDR3 DNA is TGTGCCAGTATTGCCCGAGGCCCCTACAATGAG.

This clone turned up a few times. The read is 3 residues too short to cover the CDR3 end, so that end is filled in from the germline J gene. The chain uses TRBV7-9 and TRBJ2-5, with D unresolved. Deletions cut 0 bases from V and 5 bases from J, with 13 bases between. CDR3 size: 15 residues. The germline CDR1 and CDR2 sequences are SEHNR and FQNEAQ (reference sequence). The sequenced CDR3 bases are TGTGCCAGCAGCTTAGCGAACAGTCCTGGGGAGACC. Encoded protein: CASSLANSPGET. The full CDR3 is CASSLANSPGETQYF.

This clone has more than one count but fewer than ten. Read coverage stops 3 residues before the CDR3 terminus; the germline J gene supplies the remainder. The chain couples TRBV7-3 to TRBJ2-1; D gene ambiguous. The V gene's germline CDR1 is SGHTA and CDR2 FQGTGA. Trimming took off 2 bases at V and 0 bases at J, with 5 bases between the two ends. The CDR3 is 14 amino acids. The DNA read from the CDR3 is TGTGCCAGCAGCTTAGGCGGCTCCTACAATGAG. It is translated as CASSLGGSYNE. The whole CDR3 reads CASSLGGSYNEQFF.

This clone was observed many times. The read terminates 3 residues before the CDR3 end, so the remaining end is supplied by the germline J gene. This chain uses TRBV30 with TRBJ1-1, with D unclear. This CDR3 is built from 16 residues. CDR1 and CDR2 from the germline V gene are GTSNPN and SVGIG (reference sequence). Trimming pared 2 bases from V and 3 bases from J, leaving 19 bases between. The CDR3 DNA, read in part, is TGTGCCTGGAGTTCTTTTGGACCTCGGCGGGACACTGAA. Its translation: CAWSSFGPRRDTE. The CDR3 as a whole reads CAWSSFGPRRDTEAFF.

Turning to this clone: From the germline J gene comes the end of the CDR3, since the read stops 3 residues before it. The rearrangement links TRBV19 to TRBJ2-3; 7 bases align to TRBD2. Germline lookup yields CDR1 LNHDA and CDR2 SQIVND (reference sequence). After removal of 3 bases from V and 1 base from J, the junction contained 4 bases not matched to a gene. The CDR3 is 15 amino acids. The CDR3 loop reads CASSIISGGTDTQYF. CDR3 DNA (partial): TGTGCCAGTAGTATTATCAGCGGGGGCACAGATACG.

With regard to this clone: The DNA ends 3 residues before the CDR3 does, and the rest of the CDR3 is filled in from the germline J gene. The gene calls are TRBV30 and TRBJ2-5; D ambiguous. Per the germline V gene, CDR1 is GTSNPN and CDR2 is SVGIG (reference sequence). Trimming stripped 0 bases from V and 5 bases from J, with 10 bases between. The length of the CDR3 is 13 residues. The CDR3 here is CAWSVDIGETQYF. The part of the CDR3 DNA that was read is TGTGCCTGGAGTGTAGATATCGGGGAGACC.

Concerning this clone itself: The DNA ends 3 residues before the CDR3 does, and the rest of the CDR3 is filled in from the germline J gene. The V gene is TRBV7-9, the J gene TRBJ1-1; no definite D call. Germline V gives CDR1 SEHNR, CDR2 FQNEAQ (reference sequence). V lost 4 bases and J lost 5, with 11 bases in between. This CDR3 is built from 13 residues. Here the CDR3 reads CASSSGRGTEAFF. CDR3 DNA, as far as it was read: TGTGCCAGCAGCTCTGGACGGGGTACTGAA.

This clone was seen repeatedly, ten times or more. Coverage ceases 3 residues before the CDR3 finishes, and the germline J gene fills in the end. This chain connects TRBV10-3 to TRBJ1-6, with D perhaps matching TRBD1 (5 bases). This CDR3 region has 12 residues. CDR1 is ENHRY and CDR2 is SYGVKD in the germline V gene. The sequenced CDR3 bases are TGTGCCATCAGTCAGGGATTACCCACC. Translated, it gives CAISQGLPT. The CDR3 reads in full as CAISQGLPTLHF.

This clone was counted ten times or more. The CDR3 end is not reached by the read, which stops 3 residues before it; the germline J gene fills it in. The V call is TRBV4-1, the J call TRBJ2-3, with 8 positions matching TRBD2. Germline V gene lookup returns CDR1 MGHRA and CDR2 YSYEKL. The trim removed 1 base at V and 4 bases at J, leaving 4 bases unmatched. The CDR3 runs to 15 residues. The CDR3 bases that were read are TGCGCCAGCAGCCAAGGCCCGGGACTAGCAGATACG. Translated: CASSQGPGLADT. The whole CDR3 region reads CASSQGPGLADTQYF.

This clone was seen repeatedly, ten times or more. The read gets to within 3 residues of the CDR3 end, and the germline J gene fills in the rest. This rearrangement joins TRBV7-2 to TRBJ2-3; D is possibly TRBD2 (6 bases). Germline lookup yields CDR1 SGHTA and CDR2 FQGNSA. CDR3 length equals 14 residues. With 4 bases removed from V and 2 bases from J, the gap between germline ends came to 10 bases. CDR3 DNA, as far as it was read: TGTGCCAGCAGCTACGGCGGGGCCACAGATACG. This translates into CASSYGGATDT. The whole CDR3 region reads CASSYGGATDTQYF.

A remark on this clone: Coverage ceases 3 residues before the CDR3 finishes, and the germline J gene fills in the end. The chain carries TRBV7-9 and TRBJ2-1; D possibly corresponds to TRBD2 (6 bases). The V end lost 1 base, the J end lost 5 bases, and 9 bases lay between the germline ends. The CDR3 is made up of 14 amino acids. The germline CDR1 and CDR2 sequences are SEHNR and FQNEAQ (reference sequence). The CDR3 here is CASSLGGVDNEQFF. CDR3 bases read: TGTGCCAGCAGCTTAGGGGGGGTTGACAATGAG.

There are many counts of this clone. Sequencing ends 3 residues short of the CDR3 end; the germline J gene provides the rest. The chain uses TRBV28 and TRBJ1-1; possibly TRBD1 for D (6 bases). V lost 5 bases, J lost 3 bases, and 16 bases lay in between. Germline CDR1 reads MDHEN; CDR2 reads SYDVKM. CDR3 size: 15 residues. The CDR3 sequence: CASSPHRVRDTEAFF. Incomplete CDR3 DNA: TGTGCCAGCAGTCCTCACAGGGTCCGGGACACTGAA. The full variable domain, in which reference TRBV28 and TRBJ1-1 provide the parts outside the CDR3, is DVKVTQSSRYLVKRTGEKVFLECVQDMDHENMFWYRQDPGLGLRLIYFSYDVKMKEKGDIPEGYSVSREKKERFSLILESASTNQTSMYLCASSPHRVRDTEAFFGQGTRLTVV.

This clone was seen at least ten times. From the germline J gene comes the end of the CDR3, since the read stops 3 residues before it. The gene calls are TRBV27 and TRBJ1-3, with 9 bases matching TRBD1. V shed 5 bases and J 6 bases; nucleotides not matched to a gene: 5. Germline V lookup: CDR1 MNHEY, CDR2 SMNVEV (reference sequence). The CDR3 has 14 residues. CDR3 bases read: TGTGCCAGCAGTCAACAGGGGGCAGTAAACACC. As protein: CASSQQGAVNT. The complete CDR3 reads CASSQQGAVNTIYF.